One and the same sample provided the 20 T cell receptor beta chains below, sequenced in a study of blood T cell repertoires in COVID-19. The method was immunoSEQ multiplex PCR; TCRdb's version includes in-frame clones alone and lacks a portion of them. Among tens of thousands of clones listed, around 88% were seen once. Sequencing used peripheral blood. All receptors come from a man aged 60 to 75 with acute or convalescent COVID-19.

The chain is built from TRBV3-1 (or the pseudogene TRBV3-2) and TRBJ2-3; D may be TRBD2 (6 bases). Trimming removed 0 bases at V and 6 bases at J, with 13 bases between. CDR1 and CDR2 from the germline V gene are LGHDT and YNNKEL (reference sequence). The CDR3 spans 15 residues. The CDR3 reads CASSQDGIGGDTQYF. DNA for the CDR3: TGTGCCAGCAGCCAAGATGGAATCGGGGGTGATACGCAGTATTTT.

This chain uses TRBV6-6 with TRBJ1-2; TRBD1 might be the D (6 bases). With 0 bases removed from V and 4 bases from J, the gap between germline ends came to 12 bases. There are 15 residues in the CDR3. Germline assignment: CDR1 MNHNY and CDR2 SVGAGI (reference sequence). CDR3 bases: TGTGCCAGCAGTTACTCGTCAGGGGCGACCTATGGCTACACCTTC. Its protein is CASSYSSGATYGYTF.

The J gene is TRBJ2-4, the V gene TRBV5-1; TRBD2 might be the D (7 bases). Trimming left V 2 bases short and J 0 bases short, with 9 bases between. In germline, CDR1 is SGHRS, CDR2 YFSETQ. The CDR3 loop spans 15 amino acids. CDR3 nucleotides: TGCGCCAGCAGCTTCGGGGGGCTAGCCAAAAACATTCAGTACTTC. It yields the protein CASSFGGLAKNIQYF.

This chain connects TRBV18 to TRBJ1-3; D is unclear. The CDR3 sequence is 14 residues long. Between the trimmed V and J ends, which lost 4 bases and 0 bases, there was a span of 7 bases. Germline-derived CDR1 and CDR2 are KGHSH and LQKENI. Written as DNA, the CDR3 is TGTGCCAGCTCACTGCCCGGCTCTGGAAACACCATATATTTT. The encoded protein is CASSLPGSGNTIYF.

The V call is TRBV15, the J call TRBJ2-3; tentatively, D is TRBD2 (5 bases). CDR1 LNHNV and CDR2 YYDKDF come from the germline V gene (reference sequence). There are 15 residues in the CDR3. V lost 1 base to trimming and J lost 0 bases, with 8 bases between them. CDR3 region: CATSRVWTSTDTQYF. The CDR3 DNA is TGTGCCACCAGCAGAGTCTGGACTAGCACAGATACGCAGTATTTT.

The chain combines TRBV30 with TRBJ2-3; 13 nucleotides line up with TRBD2. V gave up 4 bases and J gave up 5 bases; unmatched junction bases: 9. Per the germline V gene, CDR1 is GTSNPN and CDR2 is SVGIG (reference sequence). CDR3 length equals 16 residues. As DNA, the CDR3 is TGTGCCTGGAACTTCGGACTAGCGGGAGCCGGAGATACGCAGTATTTT. Amino acid sequence: CAWNFGLAGAGDTQYF. Full variable domain (rest looked up from reference TRBV30 and TRBJ2-3): SQTIHQWPATLVQPVGSPLSLECTVEGTSNPNLYWYRQAAGRGLQLLFYSVGIGQISSEVPQNLSASRPQDRQFILSSKKLLLSDSGFYLCAWNFGLAGAGDTQYFGPGTRLTVL.

The chain joins TRBV21-1 to TRBJ2-7; no DNA check was done on the table's D call, TRBD1. TRBV21-1 is a pseudogene segment. The CDR3 spans 17 residues. The CDR3 loop reads CASSIDWTARHPYEQYF. CDR3 nucleotide sequence: TGTGCCAGCAGCATAGACTGGACAGCCCGACACCCCTACGAGCAGTACTTC.

This chain connects TRBV18 to TRBJ1-1; D remains ambiguous. Germline lookup yields CDR1 KGHSH and CDR2 LQKENI. Trimming cost V 3 bases and J 1 base, with 12 bases left between them. The CDR3 contains 15 residues. The CDR3 protein is CASSPSGPTNTEAFF. The CDR3 DNA is TGTGCCAGCTCACCGAGCGGACCGACGAACACTGAAGCTTTCTTT.

This sequence joins TRBV29-1 and TRBJ1-5; no firm D call. Trimming stripped 6 bases from V and 3 bases from J, with 12 bases between. From germline, CDR1 is SQVTM and CDR2 ANQGSEA. CDR3 length: 13 amino acids. In DNA form, the CDR3 reads TGCAGCGTCGGTGACGGGAACAATCAGCCCCAGCATTTT. Translating it yields CSVGDGNNQPQHF.

This clone was recorded a few times. CDR3 amino acids: CSAGTLAAQFF. Written as DNA, the CDR3 is TGCAGTGCTGGGACCCTAGCGGCTCAGTTCTTC. The rearrangement uses TRBV20-1 and TRBJ2-1; 7 bases are shared with TRBD2. V shed 5 bases and J 13 bases; nucleotides not matched to a gene: 8. The germline CDR1 and CDR2 sequences are DFQATT and SNEGSKA (reference sequence). CDR3 size: 11 residues.

The chain joins TRBV6-1 to TRBJ1-3; 7 positions agree with TRBD1. From germline, CDR1 is MNHNS and CDR2 SASEGT. The CDR3 totals 16 residues. Trimming at V came to 4 bases and at J to 2 bases, leaving 8 bases not matched to a gene. This CDR3 is CASSGPQGETGNTIYF. CDR3 nucleotide sequence: TGTGCCAGCAGTGGTCCCCAGGGGGAAACTGGAAACACCATATATTTT.

The CDR3 coding sequence is TGTGCCAGCAGTTTAGAGGTTCGGTTTGGAAACACCATATATTTT. Translating gives CASSLEVRFGNTIYF. The rearrangement links TRBV28 to TRBJ1-3; D call uncertain. This CDR3 has 15 amino acids. The V gene's germline CDR1 is MDHEN and CDR2 SYDVKM. Trimming took off 2 bases at V and 3 bases at J, with 11 bases between the two ends. Using reference TRBV28 and TRBJ1-3 for the parts outside the CDR3, the full variable domain is DVKVTQSSRYLVKRTGEKVFLECVQDMDHENMFWYRQDPGLGLRLIYFSYDVKMKEKGDIPEGYSVSREKKERFSLILESASTNQTSMYLCASSLEVRFGNTIYFGEGSWLTVV.

The CDR3 sequence: CASSTRGVSGEKLFF. CDR3 nucleotides: TGCGCCAGCAGCACCCGCGGAGTAAGTGGTGAAAAACTGTTTTTT. This chain joins TRBV5-1 and TRBJ1-4, with D uncertain. This CDR3 has 15 amino acids. Germline CDR1 is SGHRS and CDR2 is YFSETQ. Trimming shortened V by 4 bases and J by 7 bases, and 17 bases separated the two germline ends.

This clone was detected a few times. This chain uses TRBV24-1 with TRBJ1-2; 10 positions match TRBD1. The junction had 3 bases not matched to a gene; V was cut back by 4 bases and J by 5 bases. Germline-derived CDR1 and CDR2 are KGHDR and SFDVKD. The CDR3 totals 14 residues. The CDR3 protein is CATSDRQGAYGYTF. The DNA of the CDR3 is TGTGCCACCAGTGACAGACAGGGGGCGTATGGCTACACCTTC.

This chain links TRBV7-9 with TRBJ2-4; TRBD2 aligns across 7 bases. In germline, CDR1 is SEHNR, CDR2 FQNEAQ (reference sequence). Unmatched junction bases numbered 13, after V lost 5 bases and J lost 0 bases. This CDR3 region has 18 residues. The CDR3 reads CASSPGGTRALAKNIQYF. The DNA for the CDR3 is TGTGCCAGCAGCCCCGGGGGGACCAGGGCACTAGCCAAAAACATTCAGTACTTC.

The chain recombines TRBV13 with TRBJ1-4; the D gene is possibly TRBD1 (6 bases). The CDR3 is 13 residues long. The V end lost 7 bases, the J end lost 5 bases, and 11 bases lay between the germline ends. CDR1 is PRHDT and CDR2 is FYEKMQ in the germline V gene (reference sequence). CDR3: CASTIQGNEKLFF. CDR3 DNA: TGTGCCAGCACTATACAGGGAAATGAAAAACTGTTTTTT.

This chain uses TRBV27 with TRBJ1-6, with 11 nucleotides matching TRBD1. The germline V gene has CDR1 MNHEY and CDR2 SMNVEV (reference sequence). CDR3 length: 16 residues. V shed 7 bases, J shed 8 bases, and the junction held 10 bases outside the gene matches. The DNA for the CDR3 is TGTGCCAGCAAGTTTAGGGGGACAGGGGGGGATTCACCCCTCCACTTT. This translates into CASKFRGTGGDSPLHF.

The chain uses TRBV5-4 and TRBJ2-5; D gene unclear. The length of the CDR3 is 13 residues. V was pared by 0 bases and J by 5 bases, with 8 bases between. Germline V gene sequence: CDR1 SGHNT, CDR2 YYREEE (reference sequence). The CDR3 loop reads CASSLVRSETQYF. The CDR3 DNA is TGTGCCAGCAGCTTGGTTCGGTCGGAGACCCAGTACTTC.

The CDR3 sequence is CATSEPSGTSGRSTDTQYF. CDR3 coding DNA: TGTGCCACCAGTGAGCCTTCCGGGACTAGCGGGCGGAGCACAGATACGCAGTATTTT. The chain combines TRBV24-1 with TRBJ2-3; TRBD2 matches 12 bases. Germline V gene data show CDR1 as KGHDR and CDR2 as SFDVKD. There are 19 residues in the CDR3. V dropped 4 bases and J dropped 0; count of bases not matched to a gene: 10.

V gene TRBV5-6 combines with J gene TRBJ1-2, with a possible D match to TRBD1 (5 bases). The V gene lost 2 bases and the J gene lost 4 bases, with 9 bases spanning the gap. There are 13 residues in the CDR3. Germline lookup yields CDR1 SGHDT and CDR2 YYEEEE. The CDR3 reads CASSFSTAYGYTF. The CDR3 DNA is TGTGCCAGCAGCTTCTCGACAGCCTATGGCTACACCTTC.